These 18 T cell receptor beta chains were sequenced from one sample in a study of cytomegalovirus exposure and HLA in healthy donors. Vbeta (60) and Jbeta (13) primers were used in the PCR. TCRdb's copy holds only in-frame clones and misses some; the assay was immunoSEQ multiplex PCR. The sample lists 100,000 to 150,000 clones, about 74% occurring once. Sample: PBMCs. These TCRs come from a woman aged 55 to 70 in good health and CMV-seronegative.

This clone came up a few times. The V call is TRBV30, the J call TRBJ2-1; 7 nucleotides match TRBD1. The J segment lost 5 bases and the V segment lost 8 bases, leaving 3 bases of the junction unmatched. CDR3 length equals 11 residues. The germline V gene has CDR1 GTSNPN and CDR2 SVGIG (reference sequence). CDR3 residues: CALGTDNEQFF. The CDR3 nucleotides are TGTGCCCTCGGGACAGACAATGAGCAGTTCTTC. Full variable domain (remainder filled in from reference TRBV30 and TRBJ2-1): SQTIHQWPATLVQPVGSPLSLECTVEGTSNPNLYWYRQAAGRGLQLLFYSVGIGQISSEVPQNLSASRPQDRQFILSSKKLLLSDSGFYLCALGTDNEQFFGPGTRLTVL.

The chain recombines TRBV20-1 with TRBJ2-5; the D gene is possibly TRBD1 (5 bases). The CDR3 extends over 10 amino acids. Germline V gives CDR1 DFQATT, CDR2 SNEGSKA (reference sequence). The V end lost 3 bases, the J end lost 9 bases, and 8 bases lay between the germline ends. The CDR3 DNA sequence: TGCAGTGCTAGGGACAATGCCCAGTACTTC. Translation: CSARDNAQYF.

This CDR3 is CASRETGVANEKLFF. In nucleotides, the CDR3 is TGCGCCAGCAGGGAGACAGGGGTGGCTAATGAAAAACTGTTTTTT. The chain is built from TRBV5-1 and TRBJ1-4; the match to TRBD1 covers 8 bases. This CDR3 comprises 15 residues. Per the germline V gene, CDR1 is SGHRS and CDR2 is YFSETQ. V dropped 5 bases and J dropped 3; count of bases not matched to a gene: 6.

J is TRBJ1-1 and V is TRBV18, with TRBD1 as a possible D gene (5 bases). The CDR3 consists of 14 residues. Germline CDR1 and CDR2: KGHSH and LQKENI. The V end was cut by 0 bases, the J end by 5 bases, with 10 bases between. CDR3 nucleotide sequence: TGTGCCAGCTCACCACCACGGGGGGGAACTGAAGCTTTCTTT. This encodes CASSPPRGGTEAFF.

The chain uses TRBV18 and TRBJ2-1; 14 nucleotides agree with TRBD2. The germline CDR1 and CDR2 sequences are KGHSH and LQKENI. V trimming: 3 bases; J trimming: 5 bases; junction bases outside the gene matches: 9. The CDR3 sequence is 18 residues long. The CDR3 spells CASSPVGLAGGKDNEQFF. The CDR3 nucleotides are TGTGCCAGCTCACCGGTTGGACTAGCGGGAGGTAAAGACAATGAGCAGTTCTTC.

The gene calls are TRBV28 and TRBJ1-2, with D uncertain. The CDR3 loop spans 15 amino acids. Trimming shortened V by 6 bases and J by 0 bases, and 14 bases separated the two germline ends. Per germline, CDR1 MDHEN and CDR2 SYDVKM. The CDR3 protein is CASRGRGPTNYGYTF. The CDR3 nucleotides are TGTGCCAGCAGAGGCCGCGGGCCTACTAACTATGGCTACACCTTC.

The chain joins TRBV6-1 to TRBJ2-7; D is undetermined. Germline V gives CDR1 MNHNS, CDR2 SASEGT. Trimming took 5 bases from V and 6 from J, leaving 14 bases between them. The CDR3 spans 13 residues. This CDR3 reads CASSTIHLGEQYF. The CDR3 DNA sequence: TGTGCCAGCAGTACTATCCACCTCGGCGAGCAGTACTTC.

DNA of the CDR3: TGTGCCACCCAAGGACAGGGCGGAACTGAAGCTTTCTTT. It is translated as CATQGQGGTEAFF. J is TRBJ1-1 and V is TRBV5-6, with 8 bases fitting TRBD1. Germline CDR1 SGHDT, CDR2 YYEEEE. This CDR3 region has 13 residues. V gave up 9 bases and J gave up 5 bases; unmatched junction bases: 9.

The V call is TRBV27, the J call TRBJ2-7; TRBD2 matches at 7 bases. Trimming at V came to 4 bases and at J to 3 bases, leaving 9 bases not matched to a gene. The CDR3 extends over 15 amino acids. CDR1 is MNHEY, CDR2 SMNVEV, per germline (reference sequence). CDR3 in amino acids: CASSWSSGTNYEQYF. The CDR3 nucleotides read TGTGCCAGCAGTTGGTCTAGCGGTACTAACTACGAGCAGTACTTC.

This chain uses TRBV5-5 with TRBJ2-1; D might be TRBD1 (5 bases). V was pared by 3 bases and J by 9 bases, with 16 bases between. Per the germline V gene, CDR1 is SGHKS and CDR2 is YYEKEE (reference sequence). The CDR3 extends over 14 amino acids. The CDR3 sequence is CASSSIRVTGEQFF. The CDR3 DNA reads TGTGCCAGCAGCTCTATCAGGGTAACTGGTGAGCAGTTCTTC.

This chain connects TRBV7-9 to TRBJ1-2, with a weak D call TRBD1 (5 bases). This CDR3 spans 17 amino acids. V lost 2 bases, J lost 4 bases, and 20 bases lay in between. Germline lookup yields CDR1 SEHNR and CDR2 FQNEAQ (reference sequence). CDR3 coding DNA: TGTGCCAGCAGCTTATTAGGGGCCCAGTCCCCGACCTATGGCTACACCTTC. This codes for CASSLLGAQSPTYGYTF.

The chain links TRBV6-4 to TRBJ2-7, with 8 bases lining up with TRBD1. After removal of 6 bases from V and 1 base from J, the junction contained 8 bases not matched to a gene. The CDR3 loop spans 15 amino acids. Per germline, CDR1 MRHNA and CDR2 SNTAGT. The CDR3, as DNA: TGTGCCAGCAGAAAACCGGACAGGGTATCCTACGAGCAGTACTTC. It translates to CASRKPDRVSYEQYF.

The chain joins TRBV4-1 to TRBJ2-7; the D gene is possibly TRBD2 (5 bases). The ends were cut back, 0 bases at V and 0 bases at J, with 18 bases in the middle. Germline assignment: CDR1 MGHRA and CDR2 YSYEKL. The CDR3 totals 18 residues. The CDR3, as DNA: TGCGCCAGCAGCCAAGAGATGGGGAGCGGATATAGCTCCTACGAGCAGTACTTC. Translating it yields CASSQEMGSGYSSYEQYF.

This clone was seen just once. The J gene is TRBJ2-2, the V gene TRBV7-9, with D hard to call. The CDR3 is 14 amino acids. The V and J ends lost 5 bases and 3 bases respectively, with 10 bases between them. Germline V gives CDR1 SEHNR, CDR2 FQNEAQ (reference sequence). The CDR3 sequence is CASSAMGYTGELFF. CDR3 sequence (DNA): TGTGCCAGCAGCGCCATGGGCTACACCGGGGAGCTGTTTTTT.

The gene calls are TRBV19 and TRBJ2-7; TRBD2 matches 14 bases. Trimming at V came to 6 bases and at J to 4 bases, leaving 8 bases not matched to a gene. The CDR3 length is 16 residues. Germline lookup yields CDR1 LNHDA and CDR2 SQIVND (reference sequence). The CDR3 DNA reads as TGTGCCAGTAGCCCCGCGACTAGCGGGAGGGGGTACGAGCAGTACTTC. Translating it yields CASSPATSGRGYEQYF.

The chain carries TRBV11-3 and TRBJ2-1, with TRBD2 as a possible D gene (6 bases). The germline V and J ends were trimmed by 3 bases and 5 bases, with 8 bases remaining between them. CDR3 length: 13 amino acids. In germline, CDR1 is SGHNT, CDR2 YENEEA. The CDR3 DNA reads TGTGCCAGCAGCTTTCGCGGGAACAATGAGCAGTTCTTC. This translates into CASSFRGNNEQFF.

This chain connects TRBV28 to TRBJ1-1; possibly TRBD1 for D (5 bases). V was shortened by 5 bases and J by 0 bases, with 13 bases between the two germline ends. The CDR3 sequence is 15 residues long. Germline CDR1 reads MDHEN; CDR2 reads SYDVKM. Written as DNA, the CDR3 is TGTGCCAGCAGTCCCGGGGGGTCGATGAACACTGAAGCTTTCTTT. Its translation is CASSPGGSMNTEAFF. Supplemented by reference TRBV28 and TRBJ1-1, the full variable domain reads DVKVTQSSRYLVKRTGEKVFLECVQDMDHENMFWYRQDPGLGLRLIYFSYDVKMKEKGDIPEGYSVSREKKERFSLILESASTNQTSMYLCASSPGGSMNTEAFFGQGTRLTVV.

CDR3 nucleotides: TGTGCCAGCCCCACAGGGGGCCCCCCCGGACAGCCCCAGCATTTT. Translation gives CASPTGGPPGQPQHF. The chain is built from TRBV6-4 and TRBJ1-5, with 9 bases matching TRBD1. V was pared by 8 bases and J by 7 bases, with 12 bases of the junction left unmatched. This CDR3 has 15 amino acids. Per the germline V gene, CDR1 is MRHNA and CDR2 is SNTAGT.